The clone carrying this TCR beta chain was seen just once. No antigen is known for it. The data were obtained in a study of cytomegalovirus exposure and HLA in healthy donors. General observations from the study: A later analysis found TCR association rates differed by HLA locus, highest for DRB1 and lowest for HLA-C. The classifier reportedly diagnosed cytomegalovirus status with high sensitivity and specificity.

The PCR contained 60 Vbeta and 13 Jbeta primers. TCRdb keeps only in-frame clones here, not all; method: immunoSEQ multiplex PCR. The repertoire holds 95,000 to 150,000 clones, with approximately 65% as singletons. In germline, CDR1 is SGHRS, CDR2 YFSETQ. V gave up 3 bases and J gave up 4 bases, with 19 bases separating them. The CDR3 totals 16 residues. This chain connects TRBV5-1 to TRBJ2-5, with D possibly matching TRBD2 (6 bases). This clonotype was sampled from a man aged 18-30 years in good health and CMV-seronegative. The specimen was PBMCs. The CDR3 sequence: CASSSPDGQGGETQYF. In DNA form, the CDR3 reads TGCGCCAGCAGCTCGCCGGATGGGCAGGGAGGAGAGACCCAGTACTTC.